A selection of T cell receptor beta chains follows, all from one sample in a study of shared clonotypes between healthy human individuals. The assay was immunoSEQ multiplex PCR, and TCRdb's table has in-frame clones only and misses some. The sample contains about 380,000 clones, 96% of which appear only once. The sequencing input was memory CD8+ T cells sorted from blood. The origin of the receptors is a man in his thirties or forties in good health. Each CDR3 is given with its conserved first and last residue. D genes are given only for firm matches. Part of the rows lack a size; the others show once, few, many or a class for expanded clones.

clone_size: -
d_call: -
j_call: TRBJ2-5
v_call: TRBV7-6
cdr3_aa: CASSERETQYF
cdr3_nt: TGTGCCAGCAGCGAAAGGGAGACCCAGTACTTC

clone_size: -
d_call: -
j_call: TRBJ1-5
v_call: TRBV2
cdr3_aa: CATSGVSNQPQHF
cdr3_nt: TGTGCCACCTCGGGGGTAAGCAATCAGCCCCAGCATTTT

clone_size: -
d_call: -
j_call: TRBJ2-1
v_call: TRBV11-3
cdr3_aa: CASSPRGAVNEQFF
cdr3_nt: TGTGCCAGCAGCCCCAGGGGGGCAGTCAATGAGCAGTTCTTC

clone_size: -
d_call: -
j_call: TRBJ1-4
v_call: TRBV25-1
cdr3_aa: CASSESGHLIRGEKLFF
cdr3_nt: TGTGCCAGCAGTGAATCAGGACACCTTATCCGGGGGGAAAAACTGTTTTTT

clone_size: once
d_call: -
j_call: TRBJ2-7
v_call: TRBV6-6
cdr3_aa: CASSYQGPPYEQYF
cdr3_nt: TGTGCCAGCAGTTACCAGGGCCCCCCCTACGAGCAGTACTTC

clone_size: -
d_call: TRBD2
j_call: TRBJ2-1
v_call: TRBV19
cdr3_aa: CASAFSGSGSNEQFF
cdr3_nt: TGTGCCAGTGCCTTTAGCGGGAGCGGGTCCAATGAGCAGTTCTTC

clone_size: -
d_call: -
j_call: TRBJ2-5
v_call: TRBV9
cdr3_aa: CASSVDPGQETQYF
cdr3_nt: TGTGCCAGCAGCGTAGATCCCGGCCAAGAGACCCAGTACTTC

clone_size: once
d_call: -
j_call: TRBJ1-1
v_call: TRBV6-1
cdr3_aa: CASSRIEAFF
cdr3_nt: TGTGCCAGCAGTCGAATTGAAGCTTTCTTT

clone_size: -
d_call: -
j_call: TRBJ1-1
v_call: TRBV15
cdr3_aa: CATSRDRSGPEAFF
cdr3_nt: TGTGCCACCAGCAGAGATCGGTCCGGGCCTGAAGCTTTCTTT

clone_size: -
d_call: TRBD1
j_call: TRBJ2-7
v_call: TRBV10-3
cdr3_aa: CAITQGQAYEQYF
cdr3_nt: TGTGCCATCACCCAAGGACAGGCCTACGAGCAGTACTTC

clone_size: -
d_call: TRBD2
j_call: TRBJ2-3
v_call: TRBV28
cdr3_aa: CASRPTSAGGPKDTDTQYF
cdr3_nt: TGTGCCAGCAGGCCAACTTCAGCGGGAGGCCCCAAGGACACAGATACGCAGTATTTT

clone_size: -
d_call: -
j_call: TRBJ2-7
v_call: TRBV7-7
cdr3_aa: CASSLGVGGYEQYF
cdr3_nt: TGTGCTAGCAGCTTAGGCGTAGGGGGCTACGAGCAGTACTTC

clone_size: -
d_call: TRBD2
j_call: TRBJ2-5
v_call: TRBV28
cdr3_aa: CASSSYSGRYTETQYF
cdr3_nt: TGTGCCAGCAGCTCCTATAGCGGGAGGTATACAGAGACCCAGTACTTC

clone_size: -
d_call: TRBD2
j_call: TRBJ2-2
v_call: TRBV5-1
cdr3_aa: CASSLVEVTSGRGNTGELFF
cdr3_nt: TGCGCCAGCAGCTTGGTTGAGGTGACTAGCGGGAGGGGCAACACCGGGGAGCTGTTTTTT

clone_size: -
d_call: -
j_call: TRBJ1-2
v_call: TRBV29-1
cdr3_aa: CSVEKAHWYGYTF
cdr3_nt: TGCAGCGTTGAAAAGGCCCACTGGTATGGCTACACCTTC

clone_size: -
d_call: -
j_call: TRBJ2-5
v_call: TRBV19
cdr3_aa: CASKKVAGEETQYF
cdr3_nt: TGTGCCAGTAAGAAGGTGGCAGGGGAAGAGACCCAGTACTTC

clone_size: once
d_call: TRBD1
j_call: TRBJ1-4
v_call: TRBV6-5
cdr3_aa: CASRHRGTTNEKLFF
cdr3_nt: TGTGCCAGCAGACACAGGGGTACAACTAATGAAAAACTGTTTTTT

clone_size: -
d_call: -
j_call: TRBJ1-5
v_call: TRBV27
cdr3_aa: CASSLSGYQPQHF
cdr3_nt: TGTGCCAGCAGTTTATCGGGGTATCAGCCCCAGCATTTT

clone_size: -
d_call: -
j_call: TRBJ2-3
v_call: TRBV25-1
cdr3_aa: CASSGPTQRLLTDTQYF
cdr3_nt: TGTGCCAGCAGTGGGCCTACTCAGCGGCTCCTCACAGATACGCAGTATTTT

clone_size: -
d_call: TRBD2
j_call: TRBJ2-1
v_call: TRBV19
cdr3_aa: CASQGPGLADNEQFF
cdr3_nt: TGTGCCAGCCAGGGTCCGGGACTAGCGGACAATGAGCAGTTCTTC

clone_size: -
d_call: -
j_call: TRBJ2-3
v_call: TRBV6-1
cdr3_aa: CASSTDYASTDTQYF
cdr3_nt: TGTGCCAGCAGTACCGATTACGCTAGCACAGATACGCAGTATTTT

clone_size: once
d_call: TRBD1
j_call: TRBJ1-4
v_call: TRBV11-3
cdr3_aa: CASSVGTGGKLFF
cdr3_nt: TGTGCCAGCAGCGTTGGGACAGGGGGAAAACTGTTTTTT

clone_size: -
d_call: -
j_call: TRBJ2-5
v_call: TRBV7-7
cdr3_aa: CASSLGPLTETQYF
cdr3_nt: TGTGCTAGCAGCTTAGGCCCCTTGACAGAGACCCAGTACTTC

clone_size: once
d_call: -
j_call: TRBJ2-3
v_call: TRBV6-6
cdr3_aa: CASSSFSGRSTDTQYF
cdr3_nt: TGTGCCAGCAGCTCTTTCAGCGGCAGAAGCACAGATACGCAGTATTTT

clone_size: -
d_call: -
j_call: TRBJ1-1
v_call: TRBV5-6
cdr3_aa: CASSDTPGRDTEAFF
cdr3_nt: TGTGCCAGCAGCGACACACCAGGTCGGGACACTGAAGCTTTCTTT

clone_size: -
d_call: TRBD1
j_call: TRBJ2-7
v_call: TRBV10-1
cdr3_aa: CASSDRDRAGGEQYF
cdr3_nt: TGCGCCAGCAGCGACCGGGACAGGGCAGGGGGCGAGCAGTACTTC